Reported below is one T cell receptor beta chain. A multiplex PCR was run with 60 Vbeta primers and 13 Jbeta primers. Repertoires were generated with immunoSEQ multiplex PCR, while TCRdb's copy carries only in-frame clones and drops some. Among 99,000 or so clones, 76% were seen once, and the ten largest hold roughly 4.9%. The sample originates from a study of cytomegalovirus exposure and HLA in healthy donors. There are 16 residues in the CDR3. The V gene's germline CDR1 is MDHEN and CDR2 SYDVKM. V was cut by 5 bases and J by 2 bases, with 16 bases left in between. The specimen sequenced was PBMCs. The TCR sequence derives from a woman between 18 and 29 years old in good health and CMV-seropositive. V is TRBV28 and J is TRBJ1-5; tentatively, D is TRBD1 (5 bases). The CDR3 sequence is CASSPSGLGGNQPQHF. The CDR3 DNA reads as TGTGCCAGCAGTCCCTCAGGCCTAGGGGGCAATCAGCCCCAGCATTTT.